The 31 T cell receptor beta chains below come from one sample, sequenced in a study of OX40 agonist ivuxolimab in advanced cancers. The data were produced by immunoSEQ multiplex PCR, yet TCRdb's version contains in-frame clones alone and is incomplete. The sample carries tens of thousands of clones, approximately 86% recorded once. The sample consisted of CD4+ or CD8+ T cells sorted from blood, taken in a trial of the OX40 agonist ivuxolimab. Receptors originate from an adult with an advanced solid tumor such as melanoma, head and neck, liver or kidney cancer.

The chain has TRBV6-5 and TRBJ2-5; the match to TRBD2 covers 10 bases. The CDR3 length is 15 residues. The V and J ends lost 4 bases and 2 bases, in that order; junction bases with no gene match: 4. CDR1 and CDR2 from the germline V gene are MNHEY and SVGAGI. For the CDR3, the DNA is TGTGCCAGCAGTTGGGAGCGGGGGGGACAAGAGACCCAGTACTTC. Its protein is CASSWERGGQETQYF.

V is TRBV5-1 and J is TRBJ2-1, with D hard to call. V dropped 0 bases and J dropped 9 bases, with 10 bases sitting between them. Germline CDR1 reads SGHRS; CDR2 reads YFSETQ. The CDR3 loop spans 13 amino acids. The CDR3 region has the DNA TGCGCCAGCAGCTTGGGTCAGGCAACTGAGCAGTTCTTC. Translation: CASSLGQATEQFF.

This chain joins TRBV7-3 and TRBJ2-1; 12 nucleotides align to TRBD2. The V gene end was trimmed by 5 bases and the J gene end by 2 bases; junction bases not matched to a gene: 4. CDR3 length: 16 amino acids. CDR1 and CDR2 from the germline V gene are SGHTA and FQGTGA. CDR3 in amino acids: CASSETSGSPYNEQFF. The CDR3 DNA is TGTGCCAGCAGCGAGACTAGCGGGAGCCCCTACAATGAGCAGTTCTTC.

The chain links TRBV6-1 to TRBJ2-1, with D tentatively TRBD1 or TRBD2 (7 bases each). Trimming cost V 2 bases and J 8 bases, with 16 bases left between them. CDR1 is MNHNS and CDR2 is SASEGT in the germline V gene. The CDR3 runs to 15 residues. The CDR3 DNA reads TGTGCCAGCAGTGAACCCAGGGGGGGAGGCCATGAGCAGTTCTTC. It codes for CASSEPRGGGHEQFF.

CDR3 in DNA: TGCGCCAGCAGCAATTTTTTAGCGGGCGTCTACGAGCAGTACTTC. Translating it yields CASSNFLAGVYEQYF. The rearrangement joins TRBV5-1 to TRBJ2-7, with 7 bases lining up with TRBD2. CDR1 and CDR2 from the germline V gene are SGHRS and YFSETQ. The CDR3 has 15 amino acids. After removal of 4 bases from V and 3 bases from J, the junction contained 10 bases not matched to a gene.

The chain uses TRBV19 and TRBJ2-7; maybe TRBD2 (6 bases). CDR1 LNHDA and CDR2 SQIVND come from the germline V gene (reference sequence). The CDR3 contains 15 residues. The germline V and J ends were trimmed by 7 bases and 5 bases, with 21 bases remaining between them. The CDR3 coding sequence is TGTGCCAGTACCATAGGGACTTCGGGCTGGGACGAGCAGTACTTC. Its protein product is CASTIGTSGWDEQYF.

This clone was found once. The rearrangement uses TRBV7-3 and TRBJ2-7; no clear D gene. V lost 5 bases and J lost 4, with 15 bases in between. The CDR3 contains 14 residues. CDR1 is SGHTA, CDR2 FQGTGA, per germline. CDR3 region: CASSATDGVYEQYF. CDR3 coding DNA: TGTGCCAGCAGCGCAACGGACGGAGTATACGAGCAGTACTTC. Full variable domain (remainder filled in from reference TRBV7-3 and TRBJ2-7): GAGVSQTPSNKVTEKGKYVELRCDPISGHTALYWYRQSLGQGPEFLIYFQGTGAADDSGLPNDRFFAVRPEGSVSTLKIQRTERGDSAVYLCASSATDGVYEQYFGPGTRLTVT.

The chain couples TRBV5-4 to TRBJ1-1; D unresolved. Trimming took off 4 bases at V and 3 bases at J, with 7 bases between the two ends. Germline V lookup: CDR1 SGHNT, CDR2 YYREEE (reference sequence). CDR3 length equals 12 residues. CDR3 loop: CASSRSDTEAFF. The DNA of the CDR3 is TGTGCCAGCAGCCGATCAGACACTGAAGCTTTCTTT.

This chain joins TRBV11-2 and TRBJ1-2; no clear D. Trimming took 5 bases from V and 4 from J, leaving 14 bases between them. The CDR3 covers 14 residues. The germline CDR1 and CDR2 sequences are SGHAT and FQNNGV. For the CDR3, the DNA is TGTGCCAGCAGCGCGGTCGACCGATTCTATGGCTACACCTTC. This sequence encodes CASSAVDRFYGYTF.

The rearrangement links TRBV9 to TRBJ1-2; a possible D gene is TRBD1 (5 bases). CDR3 length equals 14 residues. Deletions cut 0 bases from V and 3 bases from J, with 9 bases between. CDR1 is SGDLS, CDR2 YYNGEE, per germline. The CDR3 DNA follows: TGTGCCAGCAGCGTAGGGGGAGGGGACTATGGCTACACCTTC. Translating gives CASSVGGGDYGYTF.

V is TRBV5-6 and J is TRBJ2-1; 8 bases are a match to TRBD1. The CDR3 contains 13 residues. V shed 0 bases and J 14 bases; nucleotides not matched to a gene: 7. From germline, CDR1 is SGHDT and CDR2 YYEEEE. The CDR3 DNA is TGTGCCAGCAGCTTGGGGCAGGGGGCGCGGGAGTTCTTC. This sequence encodes CASSLGQGAREFF.

Turning to this clone: The germline gene is not matched at one end of the junction; a read error may be the cause. This chain connects TRBV13 to TRBJ2-7; D is unresolved. The V gene's germline CDR1 is PRHDT and CDR2 FYEKMQ (reference sequence). The CDR3 has 14 amino acids. CDR3 sequence reads: CASSLRNDYESEHF. CDR3 sequence (DNA): TGTGCCAGCAGCTTGCGCAACGATTACGAGAGTGAGCACTTC.

This clone turned up a few times. The genes are TRBV4-1 and TRBJ2-1; D may be TRBD2 (5 bases). Trimming took 4 bases from V and 12 from J, leaving 13 bases between them. Germline CDR1 reads MGHRA; CDR2 reads YSYEKL. This CDR3 has 12 amino acids. The CDR3 nucleotides are TGCGCCAGCAGCCGCGGAGGCAGCAGGCAGTTCTTC. Translated: CASSRGGSRQFF.

The chain links TRBV27 to TRBJ2-1, with 8 bases that match TRBD2. V dropped 4 bases and J dropped 3; count of bases not matched to a gene: 2. The CDR3 runs 14 residues. In germline, CDR1 is MNHEY, CDR2 SMNVEV (reference sequence). CDR3 coding DNA: TGTGCCAGCAGTTATGGGACTAGCTACAATGAGCAGTTCTTC. Translation gives CASSYGTSYNEQFF.

The rearrangement joins TRBV2 to TRBJ2-7; TRBD1 agrees at 7 bases. The CDR3 covers 12 residues. V shed 6 bases, J shed 7 bases, and the junction held 6 bases outside the gene matches. Germline V gene lookup returns CDR1 SNHLY and CDR2 FYNNEI. The CDR3 sequence is CASRGTVLEQYF. For the CDR3, the DNA is TGTGCCAGCAGGGGGACAGTACTTGAGCAGTACTTC. Filled out from reference TRBV2 and TRBJ2-7, the complete variable domain reads EPEVTQTPSHQVTQMGQEVILRCVPISNHLYFYWYRQILGQKVEFLVSFYNNEISEKSEIFDDQFSVERPDGSNFTLKIRSTKLEDSAMYFCASRGTVLEQYFGPGTRLTVT.

The chain combines TRBV27 with TRBJ2-5; D is undetermined. Germline lookup yields CDR1 MNHEY and CDR2 SMNVEV (reference sequence). Trimming removed 5 bases at V and 2 bases at J, with 12 bases between. The CDR3 has 14 amino acids. The CDR3 DNA follows: TGTGCCAGCAGTGTAACAGAGGCTCAAGAGACCCAGTACTTC. Protein: CASSVTEAQETQYF.

The chain recombines TRBV29-1 with TRBJ1-5, with 7 bases that match TRBD1. V was clipped by 4 bases and J by 7 bases; unmatched bases: 10. The CDR3 runs 14 residues. CDR1 is SQVTM and CDR2 is ANQGSEA in the germline V gene. The CDR3 bases are TGCAGCGTTGCTCTTGGGACAGATATCCAGCCCCAGCATTTT. Protein: CSVALGTDIQPQHF.

A single count supports this clone. The chain carries TRBV5-1 and TRBJ2-7, with 7 bases that match TRBD1. Per germline, CDR1 SGHRS and CDR2 YFSETQ. The CDR3 has 15 residues. V dropped 3 bases and J dropped 0; count of bases not matched to a gene: 6. The CDR3 here is CASSSGGGSSYEQYV. In DNA, the CDR3 is TGCGCCAGCAGCTCAGGGGGTGGAAGCTCCTACGAGCAGTACGTC.

This clone was seen once. The V and J genes are TRBV4-1 and TRBJ2-3; D is unresolved. V lost 1 base to trimming and J lost 1 base, with 12 bases between them. The CDR3 runs to 16 residues. CDR1 is MGHRA, CDR2 YSYEKL, per germline. CDR3: CASSQGSVPGTDTQYF. The CDR3 DNA reads TGCGCCAGCAGCCAAGGGAGCGTCCCTGGCACAGATACGCAGTATTTT.

The chain links TRBV6-5 to TRBJ1-1; D not resolved. Germline V gene sequence: CDR1 MNHEY, CDR2 SVGAGI. This CDR3 region has 13 residues. Trimming cost V 7 bases and J 8 bases, with 17 bases left between them. As DNA, the CDR3 is TGTGCCAGCAAGTTACTCGACGGACCAGAAGCTTTCTTT. Translating it yields CASKLLDGPEAFF.

The J gene is TRBJ2-7, the V gene TRBV7-2; 7 nucleotides line up with TRBD2. J was trimmed by 2 bases and V by 3 bases; bases with no gene match: 7. CDR3 size: 15 residues. The V gene's germline CDR1 is SGHTA and CDR2 FQGNSA. The CDR3 DNA reads TGTGCCAGCAGCTTCAGCGCGGGAGTCCCCTACGAGCAGTACTTC. The encoded protein is CASSFSAGVPYEQYF.

The chain carries TRBV10-3 and TRBJ2-7, with unresolved D. Trimming left V 0 bases short and J 7 bases short, with 4 bases between. Germline-derived CDR1 and CDR2 are ENHRY and SYGVKD. The CDR3 runs to 11 residues. The CDR3 here is CAISESGEQYF. The CDR3 DNA sequence: TGTGCCATCAGTGAGTCGGGGGAGCAGTACTTC.

This clone was seen a few times. The chain joins TRBV25-1 to TRBJ2-7; D unclear. The V and J ends lost 4 bases and 0 bases respectively, with 13 bases between them. Germline-derived CDR1 and CDR2 are MGHDK and SYGVNS. CDR3 length: 15 residues. This CDR3 reads CASSGSIDLSYEQYF. The CDR3 region has the DNA TGTGCCAGCAGTGGCAGCATCGACCTCTCCTACGAGCAGTACTTC.

The genes are TRBV27 and TRBJ2-3, with 9 positions matching TRBD1. This CDR3 region has 15 residues. Germline trimming cut 5 bases from V and 3 bases from J; bases unmatched to any gene: 6. CDR1 is MNHEY, CDR2 SMNVEV, per germline (reference sequence). The CDR3 here is CASSHRDRVTDTQYF. The CDR3 bases are TGTGCCAGCAGTCACCGGGACAGGGTGACAGATACGCAGTATTTT.

The chain joins TRBV4-1 to TRBJ2-7; weak D call: TRBD2 (5 bases). V lost 2 bases and J lost 5, with 19 bases in between. The CDR3 loop spans 16 amino acids. Germline assignment: CDR1 MGHRA and CDR2 YSYEKL. CDR3 DNA: TGCGCCAGCAGCCAACTTTTCGGAAGGGAGTTTAACGAGCAGTACTTC. Protein: CASSQLFGREFNEQYF.

A word on this clone: At the DNA level, this CDR3 is encoded by other sequences in the same sample as well. The chain links TRBV27 to TRBJ2-6, with D possibly matching TRBD1 (5 bases). The V end was cut by 2 bases, the J end by 9 bases, with 8 bases between. Looked up from germline, CDR1 is MNHEY and CDR2 is SMNVEV (reference sequence). The CDR3 is made up of 13 amino acids. CDR3 sequence reads: CASSLGQGNVLTF. CDR3 DNA: TGTGCCAGCAGTTTAGGGCAGGGCAACGTCCTGACTTTC.

V is TRBV9 and J is TRBJ2-1; D ambiguous. CDR1 SGDLS and CDR2 YYNGEE come from the germline V gene. V gave up 0 bases and J gave up 6 bases, with 13 bases separating them. This CDR3 is built from 15 residues. The CDR3 loop reads CASSVGPPRRNEQFF. Here the CDR3 DNA reads TGTGCCAGCAGCGTAGGACCCCCCCGCCGCAATGAGCAGTTCTTC.

V gene TRBV7-8 combines with J gene TRBJ1-1, with D possibly matching TRBD1 (6 bases). The V gene's germline CDR1 is SGHVS and CDR2 FQNEAQ. Trimming took off 3 bases at V and 11 bases at J, with 16 bases between the two ends. The CDR3 consists of 13 residues. Here the CDR3 DNA reads TGTGCCAGCAGCTTGGCAGGGGTTGTTAACGCTTTCTTT. It codes for CASSLAGVVNAFF. Full variable domain (missing parts from reference TRBV7-8 and TRBJ1-1): GAGVSQSPRYKVAKRGQDVALRCDPISGHVSLFWYQQALGQGPEFLTYFQNEAQLDKSGLPSDRFFAERPEGSVSTLKIQRTQQEDSAVYLCASSLAGVVNAFFGQGTRLTVV.

The CDR3 nucleotides read TGTGCCAGCAGCTCTAGGACTCGATTGGGGCCCCAGCATTTT. The encoded protein is CASSSRTRLGPQHF. The chain combines TRBV13 with TRBJ1-5; no clear D gene. CDR3 length: 14 residues. Germline CDR1 PRHDT, CDR2 FYEKMQ (reference sequence). Trimming left V 4 bases short and J 9 bases short, with 16 bases between.

The J gene is TRBJ2-1, the V gene TRBV5-6; D perhaps matches TRBD1 (6 bases). The V end was cut by 0 bases, the J end by 2 bases, with 15 bases between. The CDR3 runs to 17 residues. Germline V lookup: CDR1 SGHDT, CDR2 YYEEEE. The CDR3 DNA reads TGTGCCAGCAGCTTGGAGTTATACCGGGACACCTACAATGAGCAGTTCTTC. This codes for CASSLELYRDTYNEQFF. Full variable domain (outside the CDR3, taken from reference TRBV5-6 and TRBJ2-1): DAGVTQSPTHLIKTRGQQVTLRCSPKSGHDTVSWYQQALGQGPQFIFQYYEEEERQRGNFPDRFSGHQFPNYSSELNVNALLLGDSALYLCASSLELYRDTYNEQFFGPGTRLTVL.

This clone has only one observation. The chain combines TRBV28 with TRBJ1-3, with a possible D match to TRBD1 (6 bases). Germline V gene sequence: CDR1 MDHEN, CDR2 SYDVKM. The length of the CDR3 is 15 residues. Deletions cut 4 bases from V and 3 bases from J, with 13 bases between. The CDR3 is CASSWPGARGNTIYF. CDR3 nucleotide sequence: TGTGCCAGCAGTTGGCCGGGGGCGCGTGGAAACACCATATATTTT.